The T cell receptor beta chain under discussion was sequenced for a study of multiple sclerosis patients with progressive multifocal leukoencephalopathy. Study-level findings and limits: Lower normalized Shannon entropy suggested reduced TRB diversity in most PML patients.

Time point specified: 12 to 13 months of natalizumab therapy. Concerning this clone itself: Its antigen is not identified.

The method was immunoSEQ multiplex PCR; TCRdb's version includes in-frame clones alone and lacks a portion of them. The sample records around 30,000 clones, roughly 90% being singletons. Trimming removed 4 bases at V and 4 bases at J, with 10 bases between. The CDR3 sequence is 13 residues long. CDR1 SGHDN and CDR2 FVKESK come from the germline V gene. This clonotype was obtained from a human donor with multiple sclerosis. V and J are TRBV14 and TRBJ1-2, with D possibly matching TRBD1 (5 bases). The starting material was PBMCs, obtained from a patient treated with natalizumab. As DNA, the CDR3 is TGTGCCAGCAGCCCTCGCAGGGTCTATGGCTACACCTTC. Translated: CASSPRRVYGYTF.